Listed here are 11 T cell receptor beta chains from one sample, sequenced in a study of Graves' ophthalmopathy and Graves' hyperthyroidism. RNA transcripts yielded amplified TCR beta CDR3 regions. The authors performed first-round RT-PCR with HTBI primers and then a second-round multiplex PCR. TCRdb used MiXCR to reprocess the multiplex PCR reads, holding one entry per CDR3 protein. Here the sample spans about 220,000 distinct CDR3 sequences, 20% to 25% being singletons. The source material was peripheral blood. The receptors come from a woman aged 45 to 65 with Graves' ophthalmopathy.

This clonotype was found many times. This chain joins TRBV19 and TRBJ2-7, with 10 bases lining up with TRBD1. The CDR3 has 15 residues. The V and J ends lost 5 bases and 2 bases, in that order; junction bases with no gene match: 6. In germline, CDR1 is LNHDA, CDR2 SQIVND (reference sequence). DNA of the CDR3: TGTGCCAGTAGTCCGCGGGACAGGGGCACCTACGAGCAGTACTTC. Translated, it gives CASSPRDRGTYEQYF.

This clonotype was recorded a few times. The chain links TRBV5-6 to TRBJ2-1; D remains ambiguous. Germline lookup yields CDR1 SGHDT and CDR2 YYEEEE. CDR3 length: 14 amino acids. Trimming cost V 6 bases and J 3 bases, with 13 bases left between them. The CDR3 nucleotides are TGTGCCAGCACACGGGTAGATTTCTACAATGAGCAGTTCTTC. Translation: CASTRVDFYNEQFF.

This clonotype was picked up many times. This chain joins TRBV7-2 and TRBJ2-7; tentatively, D is TRBD2 (5 bases). Germline CDR1 and CDR2: SGHTA and FQGNSA. V lost 3 bases, J lost 7 bases, and 13 bases lay in between. This CDR3 is built from 13 residues. CDR3 nucleotide sequence: TGTGCCAGCAGCTTTATTTCTAGCAGTGAGCAGTACTTC. Translation gives CASSFISSSEQYF. The full variable domain, completed using reference TRBV7-2 and TRBJ2-7, is GAGVSQSPSNKVTEKGKDVELRCDPISGHTALYWYRQSLGQGLEFLIYFQGNSAPDKSGLPSDRFSAERTGGSVSTLTIQRTQQEDSAVYLCASSFISSSEQYFGPGTRLTVT.

This clonotype was counted ten times or more. The CDR3 region has the DNA TGTGCCAGTAGTACGGGACAGTCCTACGAGCAGTACTTC. It specifies CASSTGQSYEQYF. The rearrangement uses TRBV19 and TRBJ2-7; 7 positions match TRBD1. The J segment lost 1 base and the V segment lost 4 bases, leaving 1 base of the junction unmatched. The CDR3 has 13 residues. CDR1 and CDR2 from the germline V gene are LNHDA and SQIVND (reference sequence).

The V gene is TRBV28, the J gene TRBJ1-2; no clear D. Germline values: CDR1 MDHEN, CDR2 SYDVKM. The CDR3 length is 14 residues. V was pared by 2 bases and J by 6 bases, with 13 bases between. CDR3 bases: TGTGCCAGCAGTTTAGGGTCAGCCTTGGATGGCTACACCTTC. Protein sequence: CASSLGSALDGYTF.

In this sample, this clonotype turned up many times. V gene TRBV7-9 combines with J gene TRBJ1-3; TRBD1 is a possible D gene (5 bases). Germline loops: CDR1 SEHNR, CDR2 FQNEAQ (reference sequence). V was pared by 8 bases and J by 0 bases, with 14 bases between. The CDR3 runs 15 residues. The chain's CDR3 is CASFRGADSGNTIYF. DNA for the CDR3: TGTGCCAGCTTCCGGGGCGCTGACTCTGGAAACACCATATATTTT.

This clonotype was detected ten times or more. The chain combines TRBV18 with TRBJ2-5; no definite D call. V was clipped by 0 bases and J by 5 bases, with 7 bases between them. Germline values: CDR1 KGHSH, CDR2 LQKENI. The CDR3 is 13 residues long. The DNA of the CDR3 is TGTGCCAGCTCACCACCGAACGGGGAGACCCAGTACTTC. Translation gives CASSPPNGETQYF.

This clonotype has a handful of counts. The chain recombines TRBV18 with TRBJ2-7; 7 positions agree with TRBD1. Germline V CDR1 and CDR2: KGHSH, LQKENI. The trim removed 5 bases at V and 1 base at J, leaving 5 bases unmatched. The CDR3 is made up of 14 amino acids. CDR3 region: CASSTGQQSYEQYF. CDR3 DNA sequence: TGTGCCAGCTCAACGGGACAGCAATCCTACGAGCAGTACTTC.

Ten or more counts support this clonotype. V usage is TRBV27 and J usage is TRBJ2-5; unclear D gene. V lost 5 bases to trimming and J lost 4 bases, with 17 bases between them. Germline lookup yields CDR1 MNHEY and CDR2 SMNVEV (reference sequence). The CDR3 totals 15 residues. This CDR3 is CASSGPRGTGETQYF. CDR3 coding DNA: TGTGCCAGCAGTGGACCGCGCGGTACCGGAGAGACCCAGTACTTC.

A remark on this clonotype: The junction shows a germline mismatch at one end, possibly a read error. This rearrangement joins TRBV7-7 to TRBJ2-5; 10 positions match TRBD2. CDR1 SSHAT and CDR2 FNYEAQ come from the germline V gene (reference sequence). CDR3 length equals 17 residues. In DNA, the CDR3 is TGTGCTAGCAGCTATCGCCCGGGACTAGCGAGTCAAGAGACCCAGTACTTC. This codes for CASSYRPGLASQETQYF.

This clonotype was observed at least ten times. This sequence joins TRBV19 and TRBJ1-5; the match to TRBD1 covers 7 bases. This CDR3 comprises 14 residues. J gave up 7 bases and V 3 bases, and 6 bases lay outside the gene matches. Germline values: CDR1 LNHDA, CDR2 SQIVND (reference sequence). CDR3 in amino acids: CASSIGQARQPQHF. CDR3 bases: TGTGCCAGTAGTATCGGACAGGCGAGGCAGCCCCAGCATTTT.